This T cell receptor beta chain was sequenced in a study of T cells in Graves' hyperthyroidism and ophthalmopathy. Whole-study context: Before treatment of any kind, peripheral blood was taken at initial diagnosis. Study observations and caveats: In blood, most of the thyroid clonotypes expanded above 0.001 were also present.

The CDR3 is made up of 11 amino acids. Trimming left V 2 bases short and J 6 bases short, with 5 bases between. Germline CDR1 DFQATT, CDR2 SNEGSKA (reference sequence). Using RNA transcripts as the source, TCR beta CDR3 regions were amplified. TCR CDR3 regions were first amplified by RT-PCR with HTBI primers. MiXCR was run by TCRdb on the multiplex PCR reads, yielding one entry per CDR3 protein. This sample carries under 350,000 distinct CDR3 sequences, about an eighth of them seen once, and the ten largest clones take 30% to 40%. This clonotype has a count of ten or more. Antigen specificity is unknown.

The clonotype comes from a woman aged 40 to 55 with Graves' ophthalmopathy. Input material: blood. V and J are TRBV20-1 and TRBJ2-4; D unresolved. The CDR3 DNA reads TGCAGTGCTAGAAGTGGAAACATTCAGTACTTC. This sequence encodes CSARSGNIQYF.